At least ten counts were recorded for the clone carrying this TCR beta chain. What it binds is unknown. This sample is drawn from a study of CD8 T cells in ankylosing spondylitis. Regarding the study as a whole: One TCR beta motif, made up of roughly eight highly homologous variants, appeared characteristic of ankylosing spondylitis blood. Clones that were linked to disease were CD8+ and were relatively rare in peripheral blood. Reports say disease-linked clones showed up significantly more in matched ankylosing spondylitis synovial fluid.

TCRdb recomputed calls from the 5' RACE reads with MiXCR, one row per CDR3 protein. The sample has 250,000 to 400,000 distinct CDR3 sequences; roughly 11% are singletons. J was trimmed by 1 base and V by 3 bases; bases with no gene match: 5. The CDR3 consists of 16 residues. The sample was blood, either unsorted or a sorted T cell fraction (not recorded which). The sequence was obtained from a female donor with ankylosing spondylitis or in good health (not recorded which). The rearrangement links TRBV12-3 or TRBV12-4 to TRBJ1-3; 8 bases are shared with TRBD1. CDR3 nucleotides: TGTGCCAGCAGTTTGGAGCGGACAGGGTCTGGAAACACCATATATTTT. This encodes CASSLERTGSGNTIYF.